This T cell receptor (beta chain) was sequenced in a study of OX40 agonist ivuxolimab in advanced cancers. In the study overall: Partial responses were achieved by three patients: one hepatocellular carcinoma, two cutaneous melanoma.

This CDR3 has 14 amino acids. Germline V gives CDR1 SGHTA, CDR2 FQGNSA. V lost 2 bases, J lost 5 bases, and 10 bases lay in between. The investigators sampled blood at baseline, at cycle 4 day 1, and at cycle 7 day 1. Profiling relied on immunoSEQ multiplex PCR, and the TCRdb table lists in-frame clones only, not all of them. The table includes about 83,000 clones, about 85% detected once. V is TRBV7-2 and J is TRBJ2-1, with unresolved D. The sequence came from an adult with an advanced solid tumor such as melanoma, head and neck, liver or kidney cancer. Sequences were derived from CD4+ or CD8+ T cells sorted from blood, sampled in a trial of the OX40 agonist ivuxolimab. The CDR3 loop is CASSLWADNNEQFF. The DNA of the CDR3 is TGTGCCAGCAGCTTATGGGCAGACAACAATGAGCAGTTCTTC.